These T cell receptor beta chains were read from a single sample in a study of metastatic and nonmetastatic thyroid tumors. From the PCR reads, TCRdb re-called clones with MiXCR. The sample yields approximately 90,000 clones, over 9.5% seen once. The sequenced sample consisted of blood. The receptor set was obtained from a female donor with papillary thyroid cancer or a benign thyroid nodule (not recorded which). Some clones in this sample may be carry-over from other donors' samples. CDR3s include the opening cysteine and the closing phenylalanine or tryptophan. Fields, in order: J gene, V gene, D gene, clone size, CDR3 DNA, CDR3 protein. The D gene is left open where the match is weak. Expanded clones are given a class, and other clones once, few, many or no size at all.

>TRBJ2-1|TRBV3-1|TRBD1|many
TGTGCCAGCAGCCAAGGGTTCGGGACAGGGAGTGAGCAGTTCTTC
CASSQGFGTGSEQFF
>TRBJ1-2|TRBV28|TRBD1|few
TGTGCCAGCAGTTTATCGACAGGGACTAACTATGGCTACACCTTC
CASSLSTGTNYGYTF
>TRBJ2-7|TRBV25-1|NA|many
TGTGCCAGCAGTGAGTACGACAGCGTCTACGAGCAGTACTTC
CASSEYDSVYEQYF
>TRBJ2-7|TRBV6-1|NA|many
TGTGCCAGCAGCGCAGCCTACGAGCAGTACTTC
CASSAAYEQYF
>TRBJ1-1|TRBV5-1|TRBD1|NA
TGCGCCAGCAGCACCGGGAGGGACAGGAACACTGAAGCTTTCTTT
CASSTGRDRNTEAFF
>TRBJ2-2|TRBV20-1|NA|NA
TGCAGTGCTAGAGATGGGAGAGGCGGATTCATGGGGGAGCTGTTTTTT
CSARDGRGGFMGELFF
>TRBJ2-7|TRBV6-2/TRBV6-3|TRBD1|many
TGTGCCAGCAGGTTACAGGGGGCCCACGAGCAGTACTTC
CASRLQGAHEQYF
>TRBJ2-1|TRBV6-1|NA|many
TGTGCCAGCAGTCCGGCGAATGAGCAGTTCTTC
CASSPANEQFF
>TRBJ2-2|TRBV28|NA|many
TGTGCCAGCAGCTTTTCGCCCAGGAACACCGGGGAGCTGTTTTTT
CASSFSPRNTGELFF
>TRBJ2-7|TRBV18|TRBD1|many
TGTGCCAGCTCACCACAGGACAGGCATTCCTACGAGCAGTACTTC
CASSPQDRHSYEQYF
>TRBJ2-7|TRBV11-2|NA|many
TGTGCCAGCAGCTTAGAGTTTGGGGTCTACGAGCAGTACTTC
CASSLEFGVYEQYF
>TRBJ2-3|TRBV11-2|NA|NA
TGTGCCAGCGGCTTACCCCAAGACTGGGATACGCAGTATTTT
CASGLPQDWDTQYF
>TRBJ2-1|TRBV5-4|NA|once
TGTGCTAGCAGCTGGAAAGGACAGCTTTACAATGAGCAGTTCTTC
CASSWKGQLYNEQFF
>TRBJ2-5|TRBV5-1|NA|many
TGCGCCAGCAGCTTGGAGTCGGAAGAGACCCAGTACTTC
CASSLESEETQYF
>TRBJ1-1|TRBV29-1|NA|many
TGCAGCGTTGCCCGAGCTCGGCAGCTGAACACTGAAGCTTTCTTT
CSVARARQLNTEAFF
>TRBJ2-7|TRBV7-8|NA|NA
TGTGCCAGCATCCTCCGGGACGAGTCGGGCTACGAGCAGTACTTC
CASILRDESGYEQYF
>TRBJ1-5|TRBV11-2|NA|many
TGTGCCAGTAGGACAGAGGTGGTTCGGGGGAATCAGCCCCAGCATTTT
CASRTEVVRGNQPQHF
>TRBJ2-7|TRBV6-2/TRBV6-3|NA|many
TGTGCCAGCGAAGGGACTCTCTGGGAGCAGTACTTC
CASEGTLWEQYF
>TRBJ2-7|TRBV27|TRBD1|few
TGTGCCAGCCGGAACCGGGACAGGGGCTACGAGCAGTACTTC
CASRNRDRGYEQYF
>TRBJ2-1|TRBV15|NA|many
TGTGCCACCAGTCGAATATCGGACAATAACAATGAGCAGTTCTTC
CATSRISDNNNEQFF
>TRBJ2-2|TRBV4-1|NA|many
TGCGCCAGCAGCCAAGAGTGGGGAGGCGGGGAGCTGTTTTTT
CASSQEWGGGELFF
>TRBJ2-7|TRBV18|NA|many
TGTGCCAGCTCACCGGGACTTATCTACGAGCAGTACTTC
CASSPGLIYEQYF
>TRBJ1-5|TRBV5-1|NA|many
TGCGCCAGCAGCTTGGGACGGGATCAGCCCCAGCATTTT
CASSLGRDQPQHF
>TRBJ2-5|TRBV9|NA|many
TGTGCCAGCAGCGTAGGCGGGGATTCCCTTTGGGAGACCCAGTACTTC
CASSVGGDSLWETQYF
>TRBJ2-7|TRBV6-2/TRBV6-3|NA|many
TGTGCCGGCAGTTACTCGTCGACAGGCTACGAGCAGTACTTC
CAGSYSSTGYEQYF
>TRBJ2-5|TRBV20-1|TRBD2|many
TGCAGTGCTAGTGGGGGGAGGGCCAGGTCCGGCGAGACCCAGTACTTC
CSASGGRARSGETQYF